Shown below are 5 T cell receptor beta chains from a single sample sequenced in a study of cytomegalovirus exposure and HLA in healthy donors. PCR involved 60 Vbeta and 13 Jbeta primers. TCRdb's copy holds only in-frame clones and misses some; the assay was immunoSEQ multiplex PCR. The table lists 150,000 to 190,000 clones, more than 75% of them singletons, with roughly 2.3% in the top ten. The sequencing input was PBMCs. These receptors all stem from a woman under 30 in good health and CMV-seronegative.

The chain combines TRBV6-6 with TRBJ1-3; 8 bases agree with TRBD1. Germline lookup yields CDR1 MNHNY and CDR2 SVGAGI (reference sequence). Trimming removed 5 bases from V and 5 bases from J; junction bases left unmatched: 5. CDR3 length: 14 residues. Here the CDR3 DNA reads TGTGCCAGCAGTCGGGACAGGCCGCGAAACACCATATATTTT. The encoded protein is CASSRDRPRNTIYF.

This clone showed up just a few times. This sequence joins TRBV29-1 and TRBJ2-5; 8 nucleotides match TRBD1. V lost 4 bases to trimming and J lost 6 bases; unmatched junction nucleotides: 10. This CDR3 contains 14 residues. In germline, CDR1 is SQVTM, CDR2 ANQGSEA. The CDR3 is CSVVSQGAEQTQYF. The DNA for the CDR3 is TGCAGCGTTGTATCGCAGGGGGCTGAGCAGACCCAGTACTTC. Together with reference TRBV29-1 and TRBJ2-5, the CDR3 gives the full variable domain: SAVISQKPSRDICQRGTSLTIQCQVDSQVTMMFWYRQQPGQSLTLIATANQGSEATYESGFVIDKFPISRPNLTFSTLTVSNMSPEDSSIYLCSVVSQGAEQTQYFGPGTRLLVL.

The chain carries TRBV6-4 and TRBJ2-1; 8 nucleotides line up with TRBD2. The CDR3 sequence is 15 residues long. With 3 bases clipped from V and 8 bases from J, the junction kept 9 bases outside the gene matches. Germline V CDR1 and CDR2: MRHNA, SNTAGT. This CDR3 is CASSEPGGGMDEQFF. DNA for the CDR3: TGTGCCAGCAGTGAACCCGGGGGGGGTATGGATGAGCAGTTCTTC.

This sequence joins TRBV4-3 and TRBJ2-1; 8 bases are a match to TRBD2. The V gene end was trimmed by 4 bases and the J gene end by 3 bases; junction bases not matched to a gene: 11. The germline gives CDR1 LGHNA, CDR2 YSLEER. The CDR3 extends over 17 amino acids. In DNA form, the CDR3 reads TGCGCCAGCAGCCGGGTCCCTTCACTAGCGGACTACAATGAGCAGTTCTTC. Translating it yields CASSRVPSLADYNEQFF.

V and J are TRBV9 and TRBJ1-4, with 8 bases that match TRBD1. CDR3 length equals 15 residues. V dropped 3 bases and J dropped 4; count of bases not matched to a gene: 5. The germline CDR1 and CDR2 sequences are SGDLS and YYNGEE. Written as DNA, the CDR3 is TGTGCCAGCAGCGAGGGGACAGGTAATAATGAAAAACTGTTTTTT. It encodes CASSEGTGNNEKLFF.